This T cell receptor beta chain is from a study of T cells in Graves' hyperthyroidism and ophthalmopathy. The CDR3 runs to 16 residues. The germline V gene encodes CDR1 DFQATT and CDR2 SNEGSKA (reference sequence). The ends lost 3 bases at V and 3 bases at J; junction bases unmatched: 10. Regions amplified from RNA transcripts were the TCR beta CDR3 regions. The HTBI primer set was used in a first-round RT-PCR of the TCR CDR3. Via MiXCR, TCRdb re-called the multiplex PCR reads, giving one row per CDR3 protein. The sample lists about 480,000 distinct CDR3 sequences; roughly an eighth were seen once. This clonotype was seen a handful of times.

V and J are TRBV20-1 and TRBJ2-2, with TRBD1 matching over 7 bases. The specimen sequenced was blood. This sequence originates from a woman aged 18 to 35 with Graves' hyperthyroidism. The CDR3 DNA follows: TGCAGTGCTAGCTTCGGTGAGGGGGCGCACACCGGGGAGCTGTTTTTT. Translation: CSASFGEGAHTGELFF.